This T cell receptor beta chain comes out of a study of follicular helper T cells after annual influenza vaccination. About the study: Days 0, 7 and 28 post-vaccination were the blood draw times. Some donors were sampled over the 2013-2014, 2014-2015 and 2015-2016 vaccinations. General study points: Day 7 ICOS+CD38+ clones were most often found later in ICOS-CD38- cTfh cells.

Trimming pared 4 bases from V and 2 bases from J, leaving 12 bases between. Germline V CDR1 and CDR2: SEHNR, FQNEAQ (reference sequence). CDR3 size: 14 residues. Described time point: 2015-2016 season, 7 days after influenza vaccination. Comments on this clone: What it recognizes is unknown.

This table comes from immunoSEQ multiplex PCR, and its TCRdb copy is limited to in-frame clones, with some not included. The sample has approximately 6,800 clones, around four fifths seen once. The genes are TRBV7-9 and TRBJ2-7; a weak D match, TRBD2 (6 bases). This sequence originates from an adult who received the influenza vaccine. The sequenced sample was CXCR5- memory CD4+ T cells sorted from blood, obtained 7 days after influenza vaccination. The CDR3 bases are TGTGCCAGCAGCTCCCCGGGACTCCCCTACGAGCAGTACTTC. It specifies CASSSPGLPYEQYF.